Described below is a single T cell receptor beta chain sequence and its context. These data are taken from a study of CD8 T cells in Susac syndrome. Trimming shortened V by 8 bases and J by 0 bases, and 14 bases separated the two germline ends. This CDR3 has 15 residues. RNA totalling about 0.45 to 1 ug underwent reverse transcription with random hexamers. The TCR beta CDR3 was amplified by immunoSEQ multiplex PCR across 54 Vbeta, 13 Jbeta. TCRdb reanalysed the immunoSEQ multiplex PCR reads using MiXCR and keeps one entry per CDR3 protein. In the table there are roughly 190,000 distinct CDR3 sequences, about 91% of which are singletons.

This TCR was sampled from a human donor with Susac syndrome. The sample consisted of CD4+ T cells from PBMCs. The chain uses TRBV12-3 or TRBV12-4 and TRBJ2-4; D not certain. CDR3 sequence reads: CASCDGTLAKNIQYF. DNA of the CDR3: TGTGCCAGCTGCGACGGAACTCTAGCCAAAAACATTCAGTACTTC.